The next 24 T cell receptor beta chains were all read from a single sample in a study of cytomegalovirus exposure and HLA in healthy donors. PCR primers comprised 60 Vbeta and 13 Jbeta primers. Clones were sequenced by immunoSEQ multiplex PCR, and TCRdb holds only the in-frame ones, with some missing. The sample contains some 80,000 clones, more than 75% of which appear only once. Sequencing was performed on PBMCs. These receptors all stem from a man in his forties in good health and CMV-seronegative.

This clone was counted a few times. The V gene is TRBV5-8, the J gene TRBJ2-7, with 8 bases fitting TRBD1. The CDR3 consists of 15 residues. Germline V CDR1 and CDR2: SGHTS, YDEGEE. V trimming: 3 bases; J trimming: 0 bases; junction bases outside the gene matches: 5. The CDR3 bases are TGTGCCAGCAGCTCTGACAGGGGACCCTCCTACGAGCAGTACTTC. As protein: CASSSDRGPSYEQYF.

Details on this clone: The sample has other DNA sequences that encode this CDR3 too. This chain joins TRBV6-6 and TRBJ2-1; D is undetermined. Germline V gives CDR1 MNHNY, CDR2 SVGAGI (reference sequence). The CDR3 consists of 14 residues. The germline V and J ends were trimmed by 0 bases and 4 bases, with 7 bases remaining between them. CDR3 sequence: CASSYSRVYNEQFF. Written as DNA, the CDR3 is TGTGCCAGCAGTTACTCCCGCGTTTACAATGAGCAGTTCTTC.

This chain links TRBV5-1 with TRBJ2-5; 7 nucleotides match TRBD2. CDR1 and CDR2 (germline): SGHRS, YFSETQ. V was pared by 7 bases and J by 7 bases, with 19 bases of the junction left unmatched. This CDR3 has 16 residues. CDR3: CASALYSFRGEGTQYF. DNA for the CDR3: TGCGCCAGCGCCCTCTACTCCTTTCGGGGGGAGGGGACCCAGTACTTC.

This chain uses TRBV7-3 with TRBJ2-3, with 9 positions matching TRBD2. This CDR3 has 16 residues. Germline V lookup: CDR1 SGHTA, CDR2 FQGTGA. The ends lost 6 bases at V and 4 bases at J; junction bases unmatched: 11. The CDR3 region is CASSRTRTSVPDTQYF. In nucleotides, the CDR3 is TGTGCCAGCAGTCGAACTCGGACTAGCGTACCAGATACGCAGTATTTT.

As for this clone: A read error may produce the germline difference seen at one junction end. The chain couples TRBV4-2 to TRBJ1-2; TRBD1 might be the D (6 bases). The CDR3 covers 17 residues. The germline V gene has CDR1 LGHNA and CDR2 YNFKEQ. CDR3 residues: CASSQGRDRRPNYGYPF. CDR3 DNA sequence: TGTGCCAGCAGCCAAGGTAGAGACAGGAGGCCTAACTATGGCTACCCCTTC.

This chain joins TRBV19 and TRBJ2-7; D is perhaps TRBD1 (5 bases). Trimming stripped 4 bases from V and 6 bases from J, with 22 bases between. CDR1 is LNHDA, CDR2 SQIVND, per germline (reference sequence). The CDR3 spans 16 residues. In DNA form, the CDR3 reads TGTGCCAGTAGTACCCAGGGTAGGGTGTATTTATCCGAGCAGTACTTC. Protein: CASSTQGRVYLSEQYF.

The chain uses TRBV7-9 and TRBJ2-2; D is uncertain. The CDR3 has 14 residues. Germline loops: CDR1 SEHNR, CDR2 FQNEAQ (reference sequence). With 7 bases removed from V and 5 bases from J, the gap between germline ends came to 14 bases. CDR3 sequence reads: CASTGSGRTGELFF. CDR3 bases: TGTGCCAGCACCGGAAGTGGCAGGACCGGGGAGCTGTTTTTT. Variable domain in full (rest from reference TRBV7-9 and TRBJ2-2): DTGVSQNPRHKITKRGQNVTFRCDPISEHNRLYWYRQTLGQGPEFLTYFQNEAQLEKSRLLSDRFSAERPKGSFSTLEIQRTEQGDSAMYLCASTGSGRTGELFFGEGSRLTVL.

The rearrangement joins TRBV19 to TRBJ1-2, with D possibly TRBD1 on 5 matching bases. The CDR3 totals 14 residues. CDR1 is LNHDA, CDR2 SQIVND, per germline (reference sequence). V lost 4 bases to trimming and J lost 2 bases, with 11 bases between them. The DNA for the CDR3 is TGTGCCAGTAGTACCGCCGACAGAAACTATGGCTACACCTTC. This translates into CASSTADRNYGYTF.

The rearrangement joins TRBV19 to TRBJ1-3; D is unclear. Germline lookup yields CDR1 LNHDA and CDR2 SQIVND (reference sequence). V was trimmed by 5 bases and J by 0 bases, leaving 11 bases between them. This CDR3 has 15 residues. Here the CDR3 DNA reads TGTGCCAGTAGTTTCCGACGGGGCTCTGGAAACACCATATATTTT. It specifies CASSFRRGSGNTIYF.

This clone was found once. The chain is built from TRBV21-1 and TRBJ1-5; the table's D call, TRBD1, was not checked against the DNA. TRBV21-1 is noted as a pseudogene. CDR3 size: 15 residues. Here the CDR3 reads CASSGPEGVSQPQHF. CDR3 in DNA: TGTGCCAGCAGCGGCCCCGAGGGGGTCTCTCAGCCCCAGCATTTT.

The gene calls are TRBV7-9 and TRBJ2-3, with D perhaps matching TRBD2 (6 bases). The germline CDR1 and CDR2 sequences are SEHNR and FQNEAQ (reference sequence). The germline V and J ends were trimmed by 1 base and 2 bases, with 16 bases remaining between them. The CDR3 length is 17 residues. The CDR3 sequence is CASSLGGARGDTDTQYF. CDR3 DNA: TGTGCCAGCAGCTTAGGAGGTGCGCGGGGAGACACAGATACGCAGTATTTT.

The chain uses TRBV7-2 and TRBJ1-6; D is unresolved. The CDR3 contains 12 residues. Germline CDR1 and CDR2: SGHTA and FQGNSA. V was pared by 5 bases and J by 8 bases, with 7 bases between. The CDR3 loop reads CASSRFYSPLHF. CDR3 bases: TGTGCCAGCAGCCGGTTTTATTCACCCCTCCACTTT. Full variable domain (rest looked up from reference TRBV7-2 and TRBJ1-6): GAGVSQSPSNKVTEKGKDVELRCDPISGHTALYWYRQSLGQGLEFLIYFQGNSAPDKSGLPSDRFSAERTGGSVSTLTIQRTQQEDSAVYLCASSRFYSPLHFGNGTRLTVT.

The V call is TRBV30, the J call TRBJ1-1, with 7 positions matching TRBD1. CDR3 length equals 12 residues. After removal of 0 bases from V and 7 bases from J, the junction contained 2 bases not matched to a gene. Germline V gene sequence: CDR1 GTSNPN, CDR2 SVGIG (reference sequence). The CDR3 spells CAWSVQGREAFF. DNA of the CDR3: TGTGCCTGGAGTGTACAGGGGCGTGAAGCTTTCTTT.

This clone was detected a few times. J is TRBJ1-1 and V is TRBV12-5, with D possibly TRBD1 on 6 matching bases. Germline V lookup: CDR1 LGHNT, CDR2 FRNRAP. V shed 7 bases and J shed 2 bases, with 11 bases lying between them. The CDR3 spans 13 residues. The CDR3 loop reads CASARQANTEAFF. The DNA of the CDR3 is TGTGCTAGTGCCAGACAGGCCAACACTGAAGCTTTCTTT.

The V call is TRBV5-5, the J call TRBJ1-2, with a tentative D call TRBD1 (5 bases). Germline lookup yields CDR1 SGHKS and CDR2 YYEKEE (reference sequence). The CDR3 runs 14 residues. V gave up 3 bases and J gave up 7 bases, with 16 bases separating them. CDR3 sequence: CASSSTGGNLGYTF. The DNA of the CDR3 is TGTGCCAGCAGCTCCACCGGGGGGAATCTTGGCTACACCTTC.

The rearrangement uses TRBV6-1 and TRBJ1-1, with D possibly matching TRBD1 (5 bases). This CDR3 is 14 amino acids long. V gave up 5 bases and J gave up 4 bases, with 14 bases separating them. Germline-derived CDR1 and CDR2 are MNHNS and SASEGT. The chain's CDR3 is CASSLRGGTTEAFF. Here the CDR3 DNA reads TGTGCCAGCAGTCTACGAGGAGGGACCACTGAAGCTTTCTTT.

This clone was counted a single time. The chain combines TRBV7-3 with TRBJ1-2; 8 bases line up with TRBD1. With V trimmed by 8 bases and J by 8 bases, 7 bases remained unmatched. Germline V gene data show CDR1 as SGHTA and CDR2 as FQGTGA. There are 12 residues in the CDR3. The CDR3 is CASGQGNRGYTF. The CDR3 coding sequence is TGTGCCAGCGGACAGGGTAATCGGGGCTACACCTTC.

A few counts support this clone. At the DNA level, this CDR3 is encoded by other sequences in the same sample as well. The DNA for the CDR3 is TGTGCCAGCAGCTTAGACAGGGCTCAGCCCCAGCATTTT. The encoded protein is CASSLDRAQPQHF. This rearrangement joins TRBV11-2 to TRBJ1-5, with a tentative D call TRBD1 (5 bases). V gave up 0 bases and J gave up 6 bases, with 6 bases separating them. CDR1 and CDR2 (germline): SGHAT, FQNNGV. The CDR3 is 13 residues long.

The chain has TRBV9 and TRBJ2-3; D is unresolved. CDR3 size: 13 residues. V lost 4 bases and J 4 bases, leaving 10 bases between the germline ends. The germline V gene has CDR1 SGDLS and CDR2 YYNGEE. This CDR3 reads CASSPPGADTQYF. The CDR3 region has the DNA TGTGCCAGCAGCCCCCCAGGCGCAGATACGCAGTATTTT.

This chain joins TRBV20-1 and TRBJ2-7, with 7 nucleotides matching TRBD2. J was trimmed by 5 bases and V by 6 bases; bases with no gene match: 4. This CDR3 has 11 residues. Per the germline V gene, CDR1 is DFQATT and CDR2 is SNEGSKA (reference sequence). CDR3 protein: CSAGTNDEQYF. DNA of the CDR3: TGCAGTGCCGGGACTAATGACGAGCAGTACTTC.

The chain recombines TRBV6-1 with TRBJ1-2; D not resolved. Germline V CDR1 and CDR2: MNHNS, SASEGT. The CDR3 contains 13 residues. The V and J ends lost 2 bases and 2 bases respectively, with 6 bases between them. CDR3 in DNA: TGTGCCAGCAGTGAACCCGAGAACTATGGCTACACCTTC. Amino acid sequence: CASSEPENYGYTF.

This clone showed up just a few times. V gene TRBV29-1 combines with J gene TRBJ1-1, with a weak D call TRBD1 (6 bases). CDR3 size: 12 residues. V was shortened by 4 bases and J by 1 base, with 7 bases between the two germline ends. Germline loops: CDR1 SQVTM, CDR2 ANQGSEA. The CDR3 spells CSVGRGNTEAFF. CDR3 DNA sequence: TGCAGCGTTGGCAGGGGGAACACTGAAGCTTTCTTT. The entire variable domain, with the rest obtained from reference TRBV29-1 and TRBJ1-1, is as follows: SAVISQKPSRDICQRGTSLTIQCQVDSQVTMMFWYRQQPGQSLTLIATANQGSEATYESGFVIDKFPISRPNLTFSTLTVSNMSPEDSSIYLCSVGRGNTEAFFGQGTRLTVV.

The rearrangement uses TRBV18 and TRBJ1-2, with 7 bases fitting TRBD1. The junction had 16 bases not matched to a gene; V was cut back by 3 bases and J by 3 bases. This CDR3 spans 18 amino acids. Germline loops: CDR1 KGHSH, CDR2 LQKENI. This CDR3 is CASSPESRDRVSHYGYTF. In DNA form, the CDR3 reads TGTGCCAGCTCACCGGAATCCCGAGACAGGGTATCGCACTATGGCTACACCTTC. The full variable domain, rest sourced from reference TRBV18 and TRBJ1-2, is NAGVMQNPRHLVRRRGQEARLRCSPMKGHSHVYWYRQLPEEGLKFMVYLQKENIIDESGMPKERFSAEFPKEGPSILRIQQVVRGDSAAYFCASSPESRDRVSHYGYTFGSGTRLTVV.

The V gene is TRBV2, the J gene TRBJ2-5; 11 bases fit TRBD2. CDR3 length: 22 amino acids. Trimming at V came to 7 bases and at J to 4 bases, leaving 29 bases not matched to a gene. The V gene's germline CDR1 is SNHLY and CDR2 FYNNEI. The CDR3 sequence is CASTHRLIFSSGGTGTIETQYF. CDR3 coding DNA: TGTGCCAGCACCCACCGGCTTATTTTTTCTAGCGGGGGGACCGGTACGATAGAGACCCAGTACTTC.